Listed below are T cell receptor beta chains from one sample, sequenced in a study of T cell repertoires in ileal Crohn's disease. The data were produced by immunoSEQ multiplex PCR, yet TCRdb's version contains in-frame clones alone and is incomplete. The sample lists about 15,000 clones; 70% to 90% were seen once. Sequencing was done on a sample of ileal tissue. The receptors were sampled from an adult with Crohn's disease. CDR3s include the opening cysteine and the closing phenylalanine or tryptophan.

v_gene: TRBV30; CDR3aa: CAWRGLGRGTYEQYF
v_gene: TRBV6-4; CDR3aa: CASSESDRGRSQPQHF
v_gene: TRBV9; CDR3aa: CASSIGQTNEKLFF
v_gene: TRBV5-1; CDR3aa: CASSYGSNYGYTF
v_gene: TRBV28; CDR3aa: CASSFPGAGNQPQHF
v_gene: TRBV15; CDR3aa: CATSRALAGGWEQYF
v_gene: TRBV18; CDR3aa: CASSTGGNQPQHF
v_gene: TRBV11-2; CDR3aa: CASSSTSGNYEQYF
v_gene: TRBV5-1; CDR3aa: CASSSQGVTEAFF
v_gene: TRBV28; CDR3aa: CASLTSGSANTGELFF
v_gene: TRBV18; CDR3aa: CASSLRAGETQYF
v_gene: TRBV11-2; CDR3aa: CASSLAGSGSSYEQYF
v_gene: TRBV5-1; CDR3aa: CASSLGLAGPQETQYF
v_gene: TRBV7-3; CDR3aa: CASSFAASFYNEQFF
v_gene: TRBV9; CDR3aa: CASSEARTDYGYTF